The 26 T cell receptor beta chains below come from one sample, sequenced in a study of CD8 T cells in ankylosing spondylitis. One entry per CDR3 protein, called by TCRdb with MiXCR from the 5' RACE reads. The data contain 40,000 or so distinct CDR3 sequences, 3% to 3.5% of them singletons. The sample taken for sequencing was blood, either unsorted or a sorted T cell fraction (not recorded which). These receptors were collected from a male donor with ankylosing spondylitis or in good health (not recorded which).

This clonotype was seen repeatedly, ten times or more. The chain joins TRBV9 to TRBJ1-5; the D gene is possibly TRBD1 (6 bases). Germline V CDR1 and CDR2: SGDLS, YYNGEE. V lost 0 bases and J 0 bases, leaving 7 bases between the germline ends. The CDR3 sequence is 15 residues long. The CDR3 region has the DNA TGTGCCAGCAGCGTAGGACAGGATAGCAATCAGCCCCAGCATTTT. The encoded protein is CASSVGQDSNQPQHF.

At least ten counts were recorded for this clonotype. The V call is TRBV9, the J call TRBJ2-5; D possibly corresponds to TRBD1 (5 bases). This CDR3 has 13 residues. Trimming took 0 bases from V and 7 from J, leaving 10 bases between them. Germline loops: CDR1 SGDLS, CDR2 YYNGEE. CDR3 DNA: TGTGCCAGCAGCGTAGGGGTCCAGGGGACCCAGTACTTC. Protein sequence: CASSVGVQGTQYF.

This clonotype was detected many times. This chain uses TRBV9 with TRBJ2-1; TRBD2 matches at 7 bases. V lost 0 bases and J lost 4; bases outside the gene matches: 7. The CDR3 consists of 16 residues. From germline, CDR1 is SGDLS and CDR2 YYNGEE. Written as DNA, the CDR3 is TGTGCCAGCAGCGTAGCGGCGGGAGCGGGGTACAATGAGCAGTTCTTC. It is translated as CASSVAAGAGYNEQFF.

Ten or more counts support this clonotype. This rearrangement joins TRBV9 to TRBJ1-6; D uncertain. With 0 bases removed from V and 7 bases from J, the gap between germline ends came to 8 bases. The CDR3 has 14 amino acids. In germline, CDR1 is SGDLS, CDR2 YYNGEE. CDR3 loop: CASSVGLSNSPLHF. The DNA of the CDR3 is TGTGCCAGCAGCGTAGGGCTCTCAAATTCACCCCTCCACTTT.

This clonotype was seen many times. The chain joins TRBV9 to TRBJ2-1; D is possibly TRBD2 (6 bases). The ends were cut back, 1 base at V and 6 bases at J, with 11 bases in the middle. This CDR3 has 14 amino acids. Germline lookup yields CDR1 SGDLS and CDR2 YYNGEE. The DNA of the CDR3 is TGTGCCAGCAGCGTAACCGGAGGGTTCAATGAGCAGTTCTTC. This sequence encodes CASSVTGGFNEQFF.

The table lists this clonotype with many counts. This chain connects TRBV21-1 to TRBJ2-1; the table gives TRBD1 as D, unverified against the DNA. TRBV21-1 represents a pseudogene. The CDR3 is 14 amino acids. In DNA form, the CDR3 reads TGTGCCAGCAGCCCCGGGACAGGGAAGGTTCTGCGAATCTTC. It specifies CASSPGTGKVLRIF.

In this sample, this clonotype turned up many times. This chain joins TRBV9 and TRBJ2-1; 11 positions agree with TRBD2. This CDR3 is built from 15 residues. V trimming: 0 bases; J trimming: 5 bases; junction bases outside the gene matches: 1. Germline CDR1 is SGDLS and CDR2 is YYNGEE. Here the CDR3 reads CASSVAGLADNEQFF. In DNA, the CDR3 is TGTGCCAGCAGCGTAGCGGGACTAGCGGACAATGAGCAGTTCTTC.

This clonotype came up a few times. CDR3 coding DNA: TGTGCCAGCAGCCCAGGGGCGGGGGTTGCCTCGGAGACCCAGTACTTC. It specifies CASSPGAGVASETQYF. V and J are TRBV9 and TRBJ2-5; TRBD2 might be the D (7 bases). CDR3 length: 16 residues. Germline V gives CDR1 SGDLS, CDR2 YYNGEE. The ends were cut back, 4 bases at V and 5 bases at J, with 21 bases in the middle. The full variable domain, with the rest looked up from reference TRBV9 and TRBJ2-5, is DSGVTQTPKHLITATGQRVTLRCSPRSGDLSVYWYQQSLDQGLQFLIQYYNGEERAKGNILERFSAQQFPDLHSELNLSSLELGDSALYFCASSPGAGVASETQYFGPGTRLLVL.

This clonotype was recorded at least ten times. V gene TRBV9 combines with J gene TRBJ2-3; tentatively, D is TRBD1 (6 bases). Per germline, CDR1 SGDLS and CDR2 YYNGEE. The CDR3 sequence is 13 residues long. With 4 bases removed from V and 4 bases from J, the gap between germline ends came to 10 bases. The chain's CDR3 is CASSPDRADTQYF. CDR3 nucleotides: TGTGCCAGCAGCCCGGACAGAGCAGATACGCAGTATTTT.

The genes are TRBV9 and TRBJ2-5; tentative D call: TRBD2 (6 bases). Germline CDR1 SGDLS, CDR2 YYNGEE. This CDR3 contains 13 residues. V dropped 2 bases and J dropped 7 bases, with 12 bases sitting between them. The CDR3 reads CASSVTLGGTQYF. CDR3 DNA: TGTGCCAGCAGCGTGACGCTCGGGGGGACCCAGTACTTC. The full variable domain, completed using reference TRBV9 and TRBJ2-5, is DSGVTQTPKHLITATGQRVTLRCSPRSGDLSVYWYQQSLDQGLQFLIQYYNGEERAKGNILERFSAQQFPDLHSELNLSSLELGDSALYFCASSVTLGGTQYFGPGTRLLVL.

This clonotype was seen ten or more times. In this CDR3 the conserved last residue, phenylalanine or tryptophan, is missing, so a read error is likely. The gene calls are TRBV9 and TRBJ2-1; 9 bases match TRBD1. Per the germline V gene, CDR1 is SGDLS and CDR2 is YYNGEE. Trimming at V came to 4 bases and at J to 4 bases, leaving 6 bases not matched to a gene. The CDR3 sequence is 15 residues long. The CDR3 loop is CASSTGQGQYNEQFL. Written as DNA, the CDR3 is TGTGCCAGCAGCACAGGACAGGGGCAGTACAATGAGCAGTTCCTC.

This clonotype was observed many times. V and J are TRBV9 and TRBJ2-3; 9 positions agree with TRBD1. Germline values: CDR1 SGDLS, CDR2 YYNGEE. The CDR3 is made up of 16 amino acids. Trimming cost V 0 bases and J 6 bases; bases outside gene matches: 8. The CDR3: CASSVAGTGFLDTQYF. The CDR3 nucleotides read TGTGCCAGCAGCGTAGCGGGGACAGGGTTTCTGGATACGCAGTATTTT.

This clonotype was observed many times. The V call is TRBV9, the J call TRBJ2-5, with D tentatively TRBD2 (7 bases). CDR1 and CDR2 from the germline V gene are SGDLS and YYNGEE. Trimming pared 0 bases from V and 5 bases from J, leaving 14 bases between. The CDR3 is 15 residues long. CDR3 DNA sequence: TGTGCCAGCAGCGTAGATGCGGGGGCTTGGGAGACCCAGTACTTC. Residues: CASSVDAGAWETQYF. Filled out from reference TRBV9 and TRBJ2-5, the complete variable domain reads DSGVTQTPKHLITATGQRVTLRCSPRSGDLSVYWYQQSLDQGLQFLIQYYNGEERAKGNILERFSAQQFPDLHSELNLSSLELGDSALYFCASSVDAGAWETQYFGPGTRLLVL.

This clonotype was detected many times. The gene calls are TRBV9 and TRBJ2-1; D remains unclear. Trimming left V 2 bases short and J 10 bases short, with 16 bases between. This CDR3 is 14 amino acids long. Per germline, CDR1 SGDLS and CDR2 YYNGEE. The CDR3 sequence: CASSVPQSFGEQFF. In DNA form, the CDR3 reads TGTGCCAGCAGCGTTCCCCAGAGCTTTGGGGAGCAGTTCTTC.

This clonotype has ten or more counts. This chain uses TRBV9 with TRBJ2-1, with 9 bases matching TRBD2. V shed 0 bases, J shed 8 bases, and the junction held 6 bases outside the gene matches. This CDR3 has 15 residues. Germline CDR1 SGDLS, CDR2 YYNGEE. In DNA, the CDR3 is TGTGCCAGCAGCGTAGCGGCTAGCGGGATGGATGAGCAGTTCTTC. Protein product: CASSVAASGMDEQFF.

This clonotype was seen at least ten times. V gene TRBV9 combines with J gene TRBJ2-3; D is possibly TRBD2 (5 bases). The germline CDR1 and CDR2 sequences are SGDLS and YYNGEE. There are 14 residues in the CDR3. V dropped 1 base and J dropped 3 bases, with 9 bases sitting between them. CDR3 nucleotides: TGTGCCAGCAGCGTACACCCGGGAACAGATACGCAGTATTTT. Translated: CASSVHPGTDTQYF. The full variable domain, with the rest looked up from reference TRBV9 and TRBJ2-3, is DSGVTQTPKHLITATGQRVTLRCSPRSGDLSVYWYQQSLDQGLQFLIQYYNGEERAKGNILERFSAQQFPDLHSELNLSSLELGDSALYFCASSVHPGTDTQYFGPGTRLTVL.

This clonotype was found a few times. V and J are TRBV9 and TRBJ2-5; perhaps TRBD2 as D (5 bases). Germline loops: CDR1 SGDLS, CDR2 YYNGEE. V gave up 0 bases and J gave up 5 bases, with 14 bases separating them. This CDR3 is built from 15 residues. In nucleotides, the CDR3 is TGTGCCAGCAGCGTAGCTGGAGCAGGCGGGGAGACCCAGTACTTC. Translation: CASSVAGAGGETQYF.

This clonotype was found many times. V and J are TRBV9 and TRBJ2-5; tentatively, D is TRBD1 or TRBD2 (5 bases each). Trimming removed 6 bases at V and 5 bases at J, with 14 bases between. CDR3 length: 13 amino acids. CDR1 is SGDLS and CDR2 is YYNGEE in the germline V gene. The CDR3 here is CASTRGLGETQYF. The CDR3 coding sequence is TGTGCCAGCACTCGGGGCCTAGGGGAGACCCAGTACTTC.

The table lists this clonotype with many counts. The chain uses TRBV9 and TRBJ1-2; D is uncertain. The germline CDR1 and CDR2 sequences are SGDLS and YYNGEE. The CDR3 loop spans 13 amino acids. Trimming removed 4 bases at V and 8 bases at J, with 15 bases between. CDR3 protein: CASSPGGYQGYTF. CDR3 nucleotide sequence: TGTGCCAGCAGCCCCGGAGGGTACCAGGGCTACACCTTC.

This clonotype was counted at least ten times. The V call is TRBV9, the J call TRBJ2-1; 7 bases map to TRBD2. The CDR3 totals 16 residues. The V segment lost 3 bases and the J segment 9 bases; nucleotides outside the gene matches: 15. Germline values: CDR1 SGDLS, CDR2 YYNGEE. The DNA for the CDR3 is TGTGCCAGCAGCGCTCCGGGGAGCGGGACGGGTCTTGAGCAGTTCTTC. Residues: CASSAPGSGTGLEQFF.

This clonotype was counted only a few times. The chain carries TRBV9 and TRBJ2-1, with TRBD2 matching over 11 bases. V shed 0 bases, J shed 7 bases, and the junction held 6 bases outside the gene matches. Germline loops: CDR1 SGDLS, CDR2 YYNGEE. The CDR3 extends over 16 amino acids. The CDR3 bases are TGTGCCAGCAGCGTAGGAAGTAGCGGGGGGGTAAATGAGCAGTTCTTC. Protein: CASSVGSSGGVNEQFF. The variable domain in full, with the rest retrieved from reference TRBV9 and TRBJ2-1, is DSGVTQTPKHLITATGQRVTLRCSPRSGDLSVYWYQQSLDQGLQFLIQYYNGEERAKGNILERFSAQQFPDLHSELNLSSLELGDSALYFCASSVGSSGGVNEQFFGPGTRLTVL.

Many counts were recorded for this clonotype. This CDR3 is CASSVDRGGTGELFF. CDR3 nucleotide sequence: TGTGCCAGCAGCGTAGACAGGGGAGGGACCGGGGAGCTGTTTTTT. This chain uses TRBV9 with TRBJ2-2; D is tentatively TRBD1 or TRBD2 (7 bases each). Germline CDR1 is SGDLS and CDR2 is YYNGEE. V shed 0 bases and J shed 5 bases, with 11 bases lying between them. The CDR3 contains 15 residues.

V usage is TRBV9 and J usage is TRBJ2-1, with TRBD1 matching over 9 bases. The V gene's germline CDR1 is SGDLS and CDR2 YYNGEE. V gave up 4 bases and J gave up 4 bases; unmatched junction bases: 6. The CDR3 loop spans 15 amino acids. The CDR3 sequence: CASSPTGGGYNEQFF. The DNA of the CDR3 is TGTGCCAGCAGCCCTACAGGGGGCGGTTACAATGAGCAGTTCTTC.

This clonotype was seen many times. The chain combines TRBV9 with TRBJ2-3; a possible D gene is TRBD2 (5 bases). The V and J ends lost 2 bases and 2 bases respectively, with 9 bases between them. In germline, CDR1 is SGDLS, CDR2 YYNGEE. The CDR3 runs to 14 residues. CDR3 in amino acids: CASSVQRLTDTQYF. The CDR3 DNA follows: TGTGCCAGCAGCGTTCAGCGGCTCACAGATACGCAGTATTTT.

This clonotype was detected many times. The chain is built from TRBV9 and TRBJ2-1; 9 nucleotides align to TRBD1. The CDR3 has 17 amino acids. Trimming took 4 bases from V and 4 from J; bases not matched to a gene: 12. Germline V lookup: CDR1 SGDLS, CDR2 YYNGEE. The CDR3 DNA is TGTGCCAGCAGCCCACGAACCGGGACAGGGAGATACAATGAGCAGTTCTTC. Its protein product is CASSPRTGTGRYNEQFF. Based on the CDR3 plus reference TRBV9 and TRBJ2-1, the full variable domain is DSGVTQTPKHLITATGQRVTLRCSPRSGDLSVYWYQQSLDQGLQFLIQYYNGEERAKGNILERFSAQQFPDLHSELNLSSLELGDSALYFCASSPRTGTGRYNEQFFGPGTRLTVL.

The sample holds many counts of this clonotype. This chain joins TRBV9 and TRBJ2-1, with 8 positions matching TRBD2. This CDR3 is built from 18 residues. Germline lookup yields CDR1 SGDLS and CDR2 YYNGEE. The J segment lost 8 bases and the V segment lost 0 bases, leaving 16 bases of the junction unmatched. The chain's CDR3 is CASSVAGSKSGSFDEQFF. In DNA form, the CDR3 reads TGTGCCAGCAGCGTAGCTGGCTCCAAAAGCGGGAGTTTCGATGAGCAGTTCTTC. Full variable domain (rest looked up from reference TRBV9 and TRBJ2-1): DSGVTQTPKHLITATGQRVTLRCSPRSGDLSVYWYQQSLDQGLQFLIQYYNGEERAKGNILERFSAQQFPDLHSELNLSSLELGDSALYFCASSVAGSKSGSFDEQFFGPGTRLTVL.